One and the same sample provided the 5 T cell receptor beta chains below, sequenced in a study of blood T cell repertoires in COVID-19 (TCRdb year 2020). The receptor library was made with the immunoSEQ multiplex PCR assay. The clones in this table, taken by TCRdb from immuneACCESS, are in-frame only. Not every clone is retained; where verified, under half of the shortfall comes from an unresolved V gene, and the cause of the rest is unknown. The sample table records roughly 49,000 clones; 84% of these occur just once. The ten most abundant clones make up roughly 1.5% of the sample. Sequenced: peripheral blood. These receptors all stem from a man aged 50-60 years with acute or convalescent COVID-19.

The chain links TRBV10-3 to TRBJ2-3, with 8 bases identical to TRBD2. Germline assignment: CDR1 ENHRY and CDR2 SYGVKD. J lost 5 bases, V lost 2 bases, and 9 bases had no gene match. The CDR3 loop spans 16 amino acids. The CDR3 region has the DNA TGTGCCATCAGTGAGCCGGGACTAGATGGAATAGATACGCAGTATTTT. Translation: CAISEPGLDGIDTQYF.

J is TRBJ1-3 and V is TRBV7-2; 8 bases align to TRBD1. Germline CDR1 is SGHTA and CDR2 is FQGNSA. The CDR3 totals 16 residues. With V trimmed by 5 bases and J by 0 bases, 6 bases remained unmatched. CDR3 bases: TGTGCCAGCAGCCTCAGGACAGGGATCTCTGGAAACACCATATATTTT. Encoded protein: CASSLRTGISGNTIYF.

The genes are TRBV30 and TRBJ2-3; D may be TRBD2 (7 bases). This CDR3 comprises 21 residues. Trimming left V 0 bases short and J 0 bases short, with 28 bases between. Germline lookup yields CDR1 GTSNPN and CDR2 SVGIG (reference sequence). The CDR3 DNA is TGTGCCTGGAGTGTAGGGGGGGGGCAGGCGGAGCGGGCCTACAGCACAGATACGCAGTATTTT. Translation gives CAWSVGGGQAERAYSTDTQYF.

The chain links TRBV14 to TRBJ1-6, with D possibly matching TRBD1 (6 bases). V lost 2 bases and J lost 7, with 12 bases in between. The CDR3 is made up of 15 amino acids. Germline V gene sequence: CDR1 SGHDN, CDR2 FVKESK. The chain's CDR3 is CASSQTAGANSPLHF. CDR3 in DNA: TGTGCCAGCAGCCAAACCGCAGGGGCAAATTCACCCCTCCACTTT.

V is TRBV18 and J is TRBJ2-7, with 11 bases matching TRBD2. Germline V lookup: CDR1 KGHSH, CDR2 LQKENI. The V and J ends lost 2 bases and 5 bases, in that order; junction bases with no gene match: 14. This CDR3 is 18 amino acids long. DNA for the CDR3: TGTGCCAGCTCACCAAGGTGGGGGACTAGCGGAGGGACCGACGAGCAGTACTTC. Protein: CASSPRWGTSGGTDEQYF.